This T cell receptor (beta chain) was obtained from a study of T-cell reconstitution after alpha-beta-depleted transplantation in children. General observations from the study: Some patients' high day-60 TCRbeta diversity was traced to surviving recipient T cells and thymic progenitors. One year post-transplant, T-cell counts and diversity were largely derived from T cells produced anew. Two months or so post-transplant, alpha-beta T cells reportedly derived from several hundred expanded graft clones.

This clonotype was seen more than once but under ten times. Its antigen is unknown. The TCRbeta library incorporated unique molecular identifiers. TCRdb redid the calling of the PCR reads with MiXCR, one entry per CDR3 protein. The sample lists about 610,000 distinct CDR3 sequences; over 25% were seen once. Germline CDR1 reads SGHRS; CDR2 reads YFSETQ. The CDR3 is 14 residues long. V was cut by 2 bases and J by 3 bases, with 9 bases left in between. The source of this sequence is a boy younger than two with Wiskott-Aldrich syndrome, due to receive a stem cell transplant. This chain connects TRBV5-1 to TRBJ2-1; D not certain. Sequences were derived from PBMCs, sampled before TCRalphabeta/CD19-depleted stem cell transplant. The CDR3 here is CASSLSVNYNEQFF. The DNA of the CDR3 is TGCGCCAGCAGCTTATCGGTTAACTACAATGAGCAGTTCTTC.